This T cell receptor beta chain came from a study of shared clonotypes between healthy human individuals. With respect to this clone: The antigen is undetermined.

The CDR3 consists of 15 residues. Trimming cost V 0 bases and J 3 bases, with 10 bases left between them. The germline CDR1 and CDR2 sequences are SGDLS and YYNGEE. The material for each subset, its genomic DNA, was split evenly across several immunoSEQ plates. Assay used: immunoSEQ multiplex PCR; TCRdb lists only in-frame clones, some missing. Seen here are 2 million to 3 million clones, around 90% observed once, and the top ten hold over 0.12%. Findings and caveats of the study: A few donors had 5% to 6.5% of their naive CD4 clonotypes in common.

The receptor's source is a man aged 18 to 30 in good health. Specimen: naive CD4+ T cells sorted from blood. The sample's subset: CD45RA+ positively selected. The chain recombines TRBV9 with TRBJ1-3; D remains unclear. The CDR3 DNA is TGTGCCAGCAGCGTAGATAATAGTCGTGGAAACACCATATATTTT. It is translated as CASSVDNSRGNTIYF.